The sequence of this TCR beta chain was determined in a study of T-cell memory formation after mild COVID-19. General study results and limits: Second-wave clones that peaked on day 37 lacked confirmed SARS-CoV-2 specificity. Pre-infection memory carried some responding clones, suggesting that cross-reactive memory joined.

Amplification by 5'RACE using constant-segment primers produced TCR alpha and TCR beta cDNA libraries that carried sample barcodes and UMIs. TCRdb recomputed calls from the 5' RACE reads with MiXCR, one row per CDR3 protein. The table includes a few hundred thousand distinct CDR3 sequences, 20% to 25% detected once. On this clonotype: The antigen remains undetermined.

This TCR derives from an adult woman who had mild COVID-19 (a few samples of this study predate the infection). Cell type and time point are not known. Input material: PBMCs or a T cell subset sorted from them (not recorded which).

The CDR3 loop reads CASRRLGGPRAFF. The CDR3 DNA is TGTGCCAGCAGACGCCTGGGGGGTCCCCGGGCTTTCTTT. The V call is TRBV12-3 or TRBV12-4, the J call TRBJ1-1, with D perhaps TRBD1 (5 bases). The length of the CDR3 is 13 residues. V was trimmed by 6 bases and J by 11 bases, leaving 19 bases between them.